The present TCR beta chain was sequenced within a study of shared clonotypes between healthy human individuals. Study-wide points: The study sampled only blood, and tissue repertoires likely differ.

Investigators divided CD4+ cells into CD45RA+ naive and CD45RA-negative memory subsets. In regard to this clone: Its antigen is not known.

Per the original data handling: ImmunoSEQ supplied junction-only sequences lacking quality scores, so filtering was different. Measured with immunoSEQ multiplex PCR; TCRdb has only the in-frame clones, and not every one. The D gene and trimming were derived from the DNA, and the V and J assignments and clone size from that table. The sample lists 1 million to 1.3 million clones; 78% were seen once. This CDR3 comprises 15 residues. Trimming took off 6 bases at V and 9 bases at J, with 24 bases between the two ends. The V gene's germline CDR1 is MDHEN and CDR2 SYDVKM. Sequencing was performed on memory CD4+ T cells from PBMCs. Noted subset: CD45RA-negative fraction. This receptor was obtained from a young man in good health. Some clones in this sample may be carry-over from other donors' samples. The chain is built from TRBV28 and TRBJ2-7; D perhaps matches TRBD2 (5 bases). The DNA of the CDR3 is TGTGCCAGCAGCCAGACGGGGTGGCTACGTCCCCCGCAGTACTTC. It encodes CASSQTGWLRPPQYF.